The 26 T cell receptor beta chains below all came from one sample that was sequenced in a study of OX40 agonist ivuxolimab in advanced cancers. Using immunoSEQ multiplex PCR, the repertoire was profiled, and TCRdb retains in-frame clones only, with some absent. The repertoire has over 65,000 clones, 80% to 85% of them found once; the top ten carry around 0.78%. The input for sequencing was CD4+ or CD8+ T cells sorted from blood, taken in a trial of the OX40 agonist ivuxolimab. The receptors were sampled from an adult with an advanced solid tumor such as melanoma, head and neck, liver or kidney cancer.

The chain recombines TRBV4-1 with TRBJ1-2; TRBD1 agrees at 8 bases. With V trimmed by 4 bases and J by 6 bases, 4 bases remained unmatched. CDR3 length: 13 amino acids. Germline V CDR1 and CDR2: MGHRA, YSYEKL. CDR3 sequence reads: CASSPDREDGYTF. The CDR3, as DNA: TGCGCCAGCAGCCCGGACAGGGAGGATGGCTACACCTTC.

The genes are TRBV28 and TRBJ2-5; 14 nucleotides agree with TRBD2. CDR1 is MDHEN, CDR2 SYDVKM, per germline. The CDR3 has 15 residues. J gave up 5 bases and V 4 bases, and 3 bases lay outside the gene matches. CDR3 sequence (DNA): TGTGCCAGCAGTTCGCGGACTAGCGGGAGGGAGACCCAGTACTTC. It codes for CASSSRTSGRETQYF.

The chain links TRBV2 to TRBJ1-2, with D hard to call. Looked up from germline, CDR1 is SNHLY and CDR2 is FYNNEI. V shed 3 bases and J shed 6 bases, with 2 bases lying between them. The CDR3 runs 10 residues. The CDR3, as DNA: TGTGCCAGCAGTGAGGATGGCTACACCTTC. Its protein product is CASSEDGYTF.

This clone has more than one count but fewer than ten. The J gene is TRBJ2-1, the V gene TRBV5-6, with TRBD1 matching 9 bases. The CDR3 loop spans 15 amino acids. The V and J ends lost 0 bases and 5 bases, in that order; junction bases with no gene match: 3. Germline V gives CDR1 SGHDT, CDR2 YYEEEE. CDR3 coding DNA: TGTGCCAGCAGCTTGGGGGACAGGGCAGACAATGAGCAGTTCTTC. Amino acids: CASSLGDRADNEQFF.

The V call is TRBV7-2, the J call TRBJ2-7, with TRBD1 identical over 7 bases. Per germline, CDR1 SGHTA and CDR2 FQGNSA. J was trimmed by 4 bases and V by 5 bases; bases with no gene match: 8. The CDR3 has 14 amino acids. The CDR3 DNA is TGTGCCAGCAGCGGCAGACAGGGTCGATACGAGCAGTACTTC. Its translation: CASSGRQGRYEQYF.

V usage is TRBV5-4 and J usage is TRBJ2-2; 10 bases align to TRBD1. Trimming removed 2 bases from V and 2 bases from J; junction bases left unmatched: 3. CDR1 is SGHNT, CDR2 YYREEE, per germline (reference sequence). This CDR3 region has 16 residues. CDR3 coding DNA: TGTGCCAGCAGCTTTGGGACAGGGGTTAACACCGGGGAGCTGTTTTTT. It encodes CASSFGTGVNTGELFF.

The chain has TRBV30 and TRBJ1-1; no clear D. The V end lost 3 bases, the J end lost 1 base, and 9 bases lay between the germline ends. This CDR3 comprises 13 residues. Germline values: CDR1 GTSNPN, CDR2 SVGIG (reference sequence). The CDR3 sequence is CAWRRQPNTEAFF. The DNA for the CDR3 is TGTGCCTGGAGACGGCAGCCGAACACTGAAGCTTTCTTT.

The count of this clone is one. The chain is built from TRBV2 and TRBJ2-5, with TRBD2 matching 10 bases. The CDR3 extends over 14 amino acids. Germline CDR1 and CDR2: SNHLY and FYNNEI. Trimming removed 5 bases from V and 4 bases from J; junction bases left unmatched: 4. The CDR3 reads CASSLERGGETQYF. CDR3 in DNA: TGTGCCAGCAGTCTGGAGCGGGGGGGAGAGACCCAGTACTTC. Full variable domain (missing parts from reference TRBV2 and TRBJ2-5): EPEVTQTPSHQVTQMGQEVILRCVPISNHLYFYWYRQILGQKVEFLVSFYNNEISEKSEIFDDQFSVERPDGSNFTLKIRSTKLEDSAMYFCASSLERGGETQYFGPGTRLLVL.

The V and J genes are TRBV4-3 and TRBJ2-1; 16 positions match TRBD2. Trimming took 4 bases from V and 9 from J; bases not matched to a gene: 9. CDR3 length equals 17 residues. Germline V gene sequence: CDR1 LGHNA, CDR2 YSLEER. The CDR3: CASSRSGTSGGASEQFF. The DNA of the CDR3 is TGCGCCAGCAGCCGGAGCGGGACTAGCGGGGGGGCCTCTGAGCAGTTCTTC.

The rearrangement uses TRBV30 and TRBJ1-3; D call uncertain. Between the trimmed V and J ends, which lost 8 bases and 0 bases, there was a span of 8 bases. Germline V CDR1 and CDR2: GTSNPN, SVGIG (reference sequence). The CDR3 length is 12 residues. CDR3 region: CAGRLSGNTIYF. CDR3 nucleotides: TGTGCCGGCCGACTCTCTGGAAACACCATATATTTT. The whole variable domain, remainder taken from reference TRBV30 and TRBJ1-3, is SQTIHQWPATLVQPVGSPLSLECTVEGTSNPNLYWYRQAAGRGLQLLFYSVGIGQISSEVPQNLSASRPQDRQFILSSKKLLLSDSGFYLCAGRLSGNTIYFGEGSWLTVV.

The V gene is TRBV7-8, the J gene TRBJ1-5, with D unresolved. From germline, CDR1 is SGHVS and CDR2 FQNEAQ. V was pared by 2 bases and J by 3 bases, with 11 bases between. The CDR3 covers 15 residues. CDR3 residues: CASSLYGRDNQPQHF. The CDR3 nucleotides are TGTGCCAGCAGCTTATACGGACGGGACAATCAGCCCCAGCATTTT.

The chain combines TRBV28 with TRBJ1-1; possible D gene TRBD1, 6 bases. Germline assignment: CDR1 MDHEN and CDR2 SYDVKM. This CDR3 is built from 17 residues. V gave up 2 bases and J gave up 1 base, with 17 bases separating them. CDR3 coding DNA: TGTGCCAGCAGTTTAGGCGGGGGCCGCGGCCGGAACACTGAAGCTTTCTTT. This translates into CASSLGGGRGRNTEAFF.

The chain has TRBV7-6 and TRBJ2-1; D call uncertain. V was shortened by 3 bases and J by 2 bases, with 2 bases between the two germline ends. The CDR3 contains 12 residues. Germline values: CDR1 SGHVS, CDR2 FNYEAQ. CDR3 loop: CASSLPYNEQFF. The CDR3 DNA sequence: TGTGCCAGCAGCTTGCCCTACAATGAGCAGTTCTTC.

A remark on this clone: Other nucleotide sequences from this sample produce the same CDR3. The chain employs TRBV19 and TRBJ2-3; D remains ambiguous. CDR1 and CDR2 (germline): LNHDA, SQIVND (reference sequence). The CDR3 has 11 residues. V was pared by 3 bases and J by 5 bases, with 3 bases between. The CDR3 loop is CASSIGDTQYF. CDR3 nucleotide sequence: TGTGCCAGTAGTATCGGAGATACGCAGTATTTT.

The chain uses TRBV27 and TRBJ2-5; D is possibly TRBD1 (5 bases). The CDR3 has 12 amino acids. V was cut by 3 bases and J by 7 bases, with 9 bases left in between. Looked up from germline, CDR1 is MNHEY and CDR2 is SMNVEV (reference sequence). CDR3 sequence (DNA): TGTGCCAGCAGTTTCAGAAGGGGGACCCAGTACTTC. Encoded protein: CASSFRRGTQYF.

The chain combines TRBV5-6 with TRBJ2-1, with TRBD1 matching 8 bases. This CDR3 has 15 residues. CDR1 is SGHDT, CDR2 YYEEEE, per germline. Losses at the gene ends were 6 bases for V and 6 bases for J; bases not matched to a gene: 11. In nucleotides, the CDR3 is TGTGCCAGCAACCCCCAGGGGGCGACGGGCAATGAGCAGTTCTTC. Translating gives CASNPQGATGNEQFF. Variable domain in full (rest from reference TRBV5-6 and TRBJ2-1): DAGVTQSPTHLIKTRGQQVTLRCSPKSGHDTVSWYQQALGQGPQFIFQYYEEEERQRGNFPDRFSGHQFPNYSSELNVNALLLGDSALYLCASNPQGATGNEQFFGPGTRLTVL.

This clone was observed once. The CDR3 region is CASSLGKLAGGLDEQFF. In DNA form, the CDR3 reads TGTGCCAGCAGCTTAGGTAAACTAGCGGGAGGGCTAGATGAGCAGTTCTTC. The V gene is TRBV7-9, the J gene TRBJ2-1, with 13 positions matching TRBD2. Trimming removed 1 base from V and 8 bases from J; junction bases left unmatched: 8. CDR1 SEHNR and CDR2 FQNEAQ come from the germline V gene (reference sequence). The CDR3 extends over 17 amino acids.

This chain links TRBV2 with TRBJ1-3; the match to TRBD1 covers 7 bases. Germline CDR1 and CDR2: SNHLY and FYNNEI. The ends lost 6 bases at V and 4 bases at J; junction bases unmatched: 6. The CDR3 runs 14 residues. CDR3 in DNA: TGTGCCAGCAGGGAGACAGGGATCGGAAACACCATATATTTT. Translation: CASRETGIGNTIYF.

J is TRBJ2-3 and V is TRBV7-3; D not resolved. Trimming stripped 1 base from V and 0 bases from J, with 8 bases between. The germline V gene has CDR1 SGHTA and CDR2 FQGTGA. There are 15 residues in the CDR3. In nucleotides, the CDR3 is TGTGCCAGCAGCTTAATCCGATCTAGCACAGATACGCAGTATTTT. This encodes CASSLIRSSTDTQYF.

CDR3 residues: CASSPSSGTDFNEQFF. CDR3 in DNA: TGTGCCAGCAGCCCTTCTTCCGGGACAGATTTCAATGAGCAGTTCTTC. The chain recombines TRBV7-3 with TRBJ2-1; 7 nucleotides agree with TRBD1. Germline assignment: CDR1 SGHTA and CDR2 FQGTGA. V shed 5 bases, J shed 6 bases, and the junction held 13 bases outside the gene matches. This CDR3 spans 16 amino acids.

The CDR3 coding sequence is TGCGCCAGCAGCCGGGGCGGGGTGGACACAGATACGCAGTATTTT. Encoded protein: CASSRGGVDTDTQYF. V and J are TRBV5-1 and TRBJ2-3, with D possibly TRBD2 on 6 matching bases. The CDR3 is made up of 15 amino acids. Trimming took off 4 bases at V and 2 bases at J, with 14 bases between the two ends. Germline values: CDR1 SGHRS, CDR2 YFSETQ.

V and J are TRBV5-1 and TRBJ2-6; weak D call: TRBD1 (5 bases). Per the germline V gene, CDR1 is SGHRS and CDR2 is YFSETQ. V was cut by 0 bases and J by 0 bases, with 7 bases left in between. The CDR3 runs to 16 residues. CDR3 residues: CASSLAGSSGANVLTF. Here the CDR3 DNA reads TGCGCCAGCAGCTTGGCAGGGTCCTCTGGGGCCAACGTCCTGACTTTC. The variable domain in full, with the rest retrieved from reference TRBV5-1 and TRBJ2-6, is KAGVTQTPRYLIKTRGQQVTLSCSPISGHRSVSWYQQTPGQGLQFLFEYFSETQRNKGNFPGRFSGRQFSNSRSEMNVSTLELGDSALYLCASSLAGSSGANVLTFGAGSRLTVL.

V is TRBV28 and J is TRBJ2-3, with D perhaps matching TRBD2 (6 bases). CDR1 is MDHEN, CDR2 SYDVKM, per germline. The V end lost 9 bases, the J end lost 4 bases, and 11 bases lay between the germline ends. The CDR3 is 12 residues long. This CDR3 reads CASQGLSDTQYF. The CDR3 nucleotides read TGTGCCAGTCAGGGACTCTCAGATACGCAGTATTTT.

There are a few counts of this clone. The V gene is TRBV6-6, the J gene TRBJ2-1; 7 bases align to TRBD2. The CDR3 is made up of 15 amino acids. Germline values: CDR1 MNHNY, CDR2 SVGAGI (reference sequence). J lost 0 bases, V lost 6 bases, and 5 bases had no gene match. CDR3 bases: TGTGCCAGCAGCCAGGGCGGGGGCTCCTACAATGAGCAGTTCTTC. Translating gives CASSQGGGSYNEQFF.

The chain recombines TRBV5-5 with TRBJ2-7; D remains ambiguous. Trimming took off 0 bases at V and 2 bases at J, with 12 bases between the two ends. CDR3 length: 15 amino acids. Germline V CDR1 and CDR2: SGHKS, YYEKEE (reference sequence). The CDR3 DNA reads TGTGCCAGCAGCTTGGCCCCGGGTGACCCCTACGAGCAGTACTTC. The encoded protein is CASSLAPGDPYEQYF.

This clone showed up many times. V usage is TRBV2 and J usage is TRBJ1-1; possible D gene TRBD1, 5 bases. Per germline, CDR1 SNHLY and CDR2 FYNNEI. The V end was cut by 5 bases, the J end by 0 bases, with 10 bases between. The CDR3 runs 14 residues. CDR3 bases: TGTGCCAGCAGTTTTGCAGGGATGAACACTGAAGCTTTCTTT. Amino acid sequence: CASSFAGMNTEAFF.